Below are 26 T cell receptor beta chains sequenced from a single sample in a study of shared T cell receptors in the human thymus. Method: immunoSEQ multiplex PCR; TCRdb's copy keeps in-frame clones and lacks some. The sample has approximately 660,000 clones, more than 75% seen once. Another study also made use of these data, one on human thymus T cells.

Sequences were obtained from thymocytes. All receptors come from a boy younger than two with a congenital heart defect.

The V and J genes are TRBV9 and TRBJ2-5; 7 nucleotides match TRBD2. Per germline, CDR1 SGDLS and CDR2 YYNGEE. The CDR3 spans 15 residues. V shed 3 bases, J shed 5 bases, and the junction held 10 bases outside the gene matches. The CDR3 coding sequence is TGTGCCAGCAGCGCCGGGGGGAGAGAGGGGGAGACCCAGTACTTC. It codes for CASSAGGREGETQYF. Drawing the rest from reference TRBV9 and TRBJ2-5, the complete variable domain is DSGVTQTPKHLITATGQRVTLRCSPRSGDLSVYWYQQSLDQGLQFLIQYYNGEERAKGNILERFSAQQFPDLHSELNLSSLELGDSALYFCASSAGGREGETQYFGPGTRLLVL.

The rearrangement uses TRBV6-1 and TRBJ1-2, with D perhaps TRBD1 (5 bases). Germline V gene lookup returns CDR1 MNHNS and CDR2 SASEGT. V lost 1 base, J lost 4 bases, and 13 bases lay in between. The CDR3 is 15 amino acids. CDR3 DNA: TGTGCCAGCAGTGAAGGGTCAGGGAATTTCTATGGCTACACCTTC. The encoded protein is CASSEGSGNFYGYTF.

The genes are TRBV28 and TRBJ2-1; 8 nucleotides align to TRBD1. Germline V gives CDR1 MDHEN, CDR2 SYDVKM. V was pared by 6 bases and J by 8 bases, with 12 bases of the junction left unmatched. This CDR3 spans 15 amino acids. CDR3 protein: CASSWGTGPGDEQFF. The CDR3 DNA reads as TGTGCCAGCAGCTGGGGGACAGGCCCCGGGGATGAGCAGTTCTTC.

The chain combines TRBV19 with TRBJ1-2, with D possibly TRBD1 on 5 matching bases. Trimming stripped 7 bases from V and 4 bases from J, with 16 bases between. Germline CDR1 LNHDA, CDR2 SQIVND (reference sequence). The CDR3 consists of 14 residues. The CDR3: CASTGYGGVYGYTF. CDR3 DNA sequence: TGTGCCAGTACCGGGTACGGAGGGGTCTATGGCTACACCTTC.

The V call is TRBV19, the J call TRBJ2-7; 8 bases are a match to TRBD2. This CDR3 contains 16 residues. Trimming removed 6 bases from V and 0 bases from J; junction bases left unmatched: 10. Germline V gene lookup returns CDR1 LNHDA and CDR2 SQIVND (reference sequence). The CDR3 nucleotides are TGTGCCAGTAGCACTTTTGTTGCGGGAGGCTCCTACGAGCAGTACTTC. Translated, it gives CASSTFVAGGSYEQYF.

The chain combines TRBV27 with TRBJ2-2, with D possibly being TRBD1 (5 bases). Deletions cut 2 bases from V and 3 bases from J, with 10 bases between. The length of the CDR3 is 15 residues. Looked up from germline, CDR1 is MNHEY and CDR2 is SMNVEV (reference sequence). CDR3 sequence: CASSLLGADTGELFF. CDR3 nucleotides: TGTGCCAGCAGTTTACTAGGGGCCGACACCGGGGAGCTGTTTTTT.

V is TRBV4-3 and J is TRBJ2-5; TRBD1 aligns across 7 bases. The J call may be mistaken, given a closer DNA end match to TRBJ2-7. Germline-derived CDR1 and CDR2 are LGHNA and YSLEER. The CDR3 spans 17 residues. CDR3 DNA sequence: TGCGCCAGCAGGGTAAGGTACCGGGACAGTACCCCCTACGAGCAGTACTTC. It codes for CASRVRYRDSTPYEQYF.

The rearrangement links TRBV5-6 to TRBJ2-7, with TRBD2 matching 9 bases. After removal of 2 bases from V and 5 bases from J, the junction contained 8 bases not matched to a gene. This CDR3 has 15 amino acids. Germline V gives CDR1 SGHDT, CDR2 YYEEEE. The CDR3 region has the DNA TGTGCCAGCAGCTTTAGAGCGGGAGGTCCCCACGAGCAGTACTTC. It codes for CASSFRAGGPHEQYF.

The V and J genes are TRBV9 and TRBJ2-2; maybe TRBD2 (6 bases). Trimming cost V 0 bases and J 0 bases, with 21 bases left between them. The CDR3 runs to 20 residues. CDR1 is SGDLS, CDR2 YYNGEE, per germline. DNA of the CDR3: TGTGCCAGCAGCGTAGCTTGGGGCCTAGGCGGGATCCCGAACACCGGGGAGCTGTTTTTT. Translating gives CASSVAWGLGGIPNTGELFF.

The V call is TRBV6-4, the J call TRBJ2-2; 9 bases are a match to TRBD2. Germline assignment: CDR1 MRHNA and CDR2 SNTAGT. The length of the CDR3 is 16 residues. The V gene end was trimmed by 6 bases and the J gene end by 2 bases; junction bases not matched to a gene: 7. Here the CDR3 DNA reads TGTGCCAGCAGCCGCAGACTAGCGGCAAACACCGGGGAGCTGTTTTTT. Protein product: CASSRRLAANTGELFF.

V gene TRBV27 combines with J gene TRBJ1-1; 8 bases align to TRBD1. The germline V gene encodes CDR1 MNHEY and CDR2 SMNVEV (reference sequence). There are 14 residues in the CDR3. V lost 6 bases, J lost 3 bases, and 6 bases stayed unmatched. DNA for the CDR3: TGTGCCAGCAGACTTACACAGGGGGACACTGAAGCTTTCTTT. Translation gives CASRLTQGDTEAFF.

The chain employs TRBV29-1 and TRBJ1-1, with a weak D call TRBD1 (5 bases). The CDR3 contains 17 residues. Germline CDR1 reads SQVTM; CDR2 reads ANQGSEA. V lost 0 bases and J lost 1, with 18 bases in between. For the CDR3, the DNA is TGCAGCGTTGAAGATCGGGTCAGTGGGGGGGAGAACACTGAAGCTTTCTTT. Its translation is CSVEDRVSGGENTEAFF.

This clone was recorded once. The V gene is TRBV4-2, the J gene TRBJ2-2, with TRBD1 matching 9 bases. Per germline, CDR1 LGHNA and CDR2 YNFKEQ. The CDR3 is 17 residues long. Trimming took 4 bases from V and 2 from J; bases not matched to a gene: 8. Here the CDR3 reads CASSPGGQGSNTGELFF. Written as DNA, the CDR3 is TGTGCCAGCAGCCCCGGTGGACAGGGGTCTAACACCGGGGAGCTGTTTTTT.

This chain joins TRBV30 and TRBJ1-2; TRBD1 agrees at 7 bases. The V segment lost 0 bases and the J segment 4 bases; nucleotides outside the gene matches: 5. The CDR3 length is 14 residues. Germline V gene data show CDR1 as GTSNPN and CDR2 as SVGIG (reference sequence). CDR3 protein: CAWSVLTGPYGYTF. In DNA form, the CDR3 reads TGTGCCTGGAGTGTATTGACAGGGCCCTATGGCTACACCTTC.

The chain joins TRBV6-5 to TRBJ2-5; TRBD2 matches at 7 bases. The CDR3 length is 15 residues. The V gene end was trimmed by 2 bases and the J gene end by 2 bases; junction bases not matched to a gene: 5. Germline CDR1 reads MNHEY; CDR2 reads SVGAGI. CDR3 nucleotides: TGTGCCAGCAGTTACCTAGCGGAGATACAAGAGACCCAGTACTTC. Translated, it gives CASSYLAEIQETQYF.

This chain uses TRBV6-1 with TRBJ2-2; D might be TRBD2 (6 bases). The CDR3 sequence is 17 residues long. V lost 0 bases and J lost 3, with 14 bases in between. CDR1 is MNHNS, CDR2 SASEGT, per germline. CDR3 coding DNA: TGTGCCAGCAGTGAAGCCGGAGCGGGCCCGTACACCGGGGAGCTGTTTTTT. This codes for CASSEAGAGPYTGELFF.

This rearrangement joins TRBV5-5 to TRBJ2-7; maybe TRBD1 (5 bases). Germline V CDR1 and CDR2: SGHKS, YYEKEE (reference sequence). CDR3 length: 13 amino acids. V was pared by 4 bases and J by 3 bases, with 11 bases between. CDR3 loop: CASSQGRDYEQYF. The CDR3 DNA sequence: TGTGCCAGCAGCCAGGGCAGAGACTACGAGCAGTACTTC.

The chain combines TRBV25-1 with TRBJ1-3; D remains ambiguous. V lost 1 base, J lost 0 bases, and 10 bases lay in between. Germline V gives CDR1 MGHDK, CDR2 SYGVNS. The CDR3 loop spans 16 amino acids. Here the CDR3 reads CASSESRHRSGNTIYF. CDR3 coding DNA: TGTGCCAGCAGTGAATCCCGACATCGCTCTGGAAACACCATATATTTT.

This chain connects TRBV6-6 to TRBJ1-2; no definite D call. Germline assignment: CDR1 MNHNY and CDR2 SVGAGI (reference sequence). V shed 8 bases and J shed 7 bases, with 14 bases lying between them. The CDR3 is 12 residues long. The CDR3: CASLRESVGYTF. The CDR3 region has the DNA TGTGCCAGCTTGAGGGAGTCCGTTGGCTACACCTTC.

This chain links TRBV11-1 with TRBJ2-1; the match to TRBD2 covers 10 bases. V shed 0 bases, J shed 4 bases, and the junction held 6 bases outside the gene matches. The CDR3 runs to 17 residues. Germline assignment: CDR1 SGHAT and CDR2 FQDESV (reference sequence). The CDR3 sequence: CASSLAMTSGLYNEQFF. The CDR3 nucleotides read TGTGCCAGCAGCTTAGCCATGACTAGCGGGCTTTACAATGAGCAGTTCTTC.

The V gene is TRBV29-1, the J gene TRBJ2-2; TRBD2 matches 8 bases. The germline gives CDR1 SQVTM, CDR2 ANQGSEA. The CDR3 is 16 residues long. V gave up 5 bases and J gave up 1 base; unmatched junction bases: 9. The CDR3 reads CSVHPKLAENTGELFF. CDR3 in DNA: TGCAGCGTTCACCCCAAACTAGCGGAGAACACCGGGGAGCTGTTTTTT.

V and J are TRBV28 and TRBJ1-2; a possible D gene is TRBD1 (5 bases). Trimming removed 6 bases from V and 6 bases from J, with 14 bases in between. CDR3 length: 13 residues. Germline CDR1 reads MDHEN; CDR2 reads SYDVKM. The CDR3 loop reads CASSREGRNGYTF. The CDR3 DNA is TGTGCCAGCAGCCGGGAGGGGCGGAATGGCTACACCTTC.

The chain links TRBV5-1 to TRBJ2-5, with TRBD2 matching 8 bases. CDR1 is SGHRS and CDR2 is YFSETQ in the germline V gene. CDR3 length: 15 residues. The J segment lost 1 base and the V segment lost 2 bases, leaving 4 bases of the junction unmatched. As DNA, the CDR3 is TGCGCCAGCAGCTTCACTAGCGGCATCCAAGAGACCCAGTACTTC. This encodes CASSFTSGIQETQYF.

V usage is TRBV7-9 and J usage is TRBJ2-2; 8 nucleotides agree with TRBD2. After removal of 1 base from V and 1 base from J, the junction contained 5 bases not matched to a gene. This CDR3 has 17 amino acids. Germline V gene lookup returns CDR1 SEHNR and CDR2 FQNEAQ (reference sequence). The CDR3 DNA is TGTGCCAGCAGCTTAGGACCGGGAGGGCGGAACACCGGGGAGCTGTTTTTT. Translation gives CASSLGPGGRNTGELFF.

The chain employs TRBV18 and TRBJ1-1; 10 bases are a match to TRBD1. Germline CDR1 is KGHSH and CDR2 is LQKENI. The CDR3 loop spans 20 amino acids. V lost 6 bases, J lost 0 bases, and 19 bases stayed unmatched. The CDR3 here is CASSWCPHRDRGKMNTEAFF. CDR3 nucleotides: TGTGCCAGCTCCTGGTGTCCACACCGGGACAGGGGAAAGATGAACACTGAAGCTTTCTTT.

This clone was observed once. This sequence joins TRBV9 and TRBJ2-1; D unclear. The CDR3 runs 19 residues. Trimming took off 2 bases at V and 1 base at J, with 22 bases between the two ends. Germline V gene data show CDR1 as SGDLS and CDR2 as YYNGEE. The DNA for the CDR3 is TGTGCCAGCAGCGTCGGCTGGAGTCATATTACGAGGTCCTACAATGAGCAGTTCTTC. It translates to CASSVGWSHITRSYNEQFF.